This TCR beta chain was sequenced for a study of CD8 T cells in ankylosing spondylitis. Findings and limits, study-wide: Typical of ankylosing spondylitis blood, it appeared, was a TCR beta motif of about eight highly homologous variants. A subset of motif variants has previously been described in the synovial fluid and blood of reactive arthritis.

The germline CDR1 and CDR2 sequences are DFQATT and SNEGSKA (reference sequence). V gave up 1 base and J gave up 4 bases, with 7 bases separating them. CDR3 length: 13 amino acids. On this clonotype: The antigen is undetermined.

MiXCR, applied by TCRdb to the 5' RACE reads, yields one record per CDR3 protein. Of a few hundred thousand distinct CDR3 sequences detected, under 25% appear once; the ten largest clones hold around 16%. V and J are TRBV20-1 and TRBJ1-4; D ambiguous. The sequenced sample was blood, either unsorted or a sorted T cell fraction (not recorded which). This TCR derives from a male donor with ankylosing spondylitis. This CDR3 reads CSARVPVNEKLFF. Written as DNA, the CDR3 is TGCAGTGCTAGAGTACCCGTTAATGAAAAACTGTTTTTT.